The entry that follows covers one T cell receptor beta chain sequence. As yet, its antigen is unknown. UMIs were included in TCR beta cDNA generated by 5'RACE template switching. One entry per CDR3 protein, without DNA, is what TCRdb gives after re-calling the 5' RACE reads. The sample totals approximately 460,000 distinct CDR3 sequences. This entry is derived from a study of T cells expressing NK-cell markers. There are 14 residues in the CDR3. Germline assignment: CDR1 DFQATT and CDR2 SNEGSKA (reference sequence). General observations from the study: The CD3+CD56-NKG2C+ fraction of a handful of donors was also led by these clonotypes. Expanded clones of NKG2C+ T cells had an unclear HCMV specificity. A range of roughly 1.0-8% of CD8+ T cells consisted of dominant NKG2C+ clonotypes in 6 or 7 donors.

This receptor was identified in a woman between 18 and 75 years old in good health. The chain employs TRBV20-1 and TRBJ2-5; TCRdb's D call of TRBD1 is untestable without DNA. The specimen sequenced was blood T cells: a sorted CD56 or NKG2C T cell subset, CD4+ or CD8+ T cells, or bulk PBMC T cells (not recorded which). CDR3: CSSFLSGAEETQYF.